The TCR beta chain under discussion was sequenced for a study of cytomegalovirus exposure and HLA in healthy donors. Study-level findings and limits: Listed as cytomegalovirus-associated were 150 or so TCR beta chains.

This PCR relied on a set of 60 Vbeta primers and 13 Jbeta primers. Produced via immunoSEQ multiplex PCR; TCRdb's table is partial and in-frame only. The table records under 200,000 clones, approximately 82% of them present only once. Germline CDR1 reads SGHDN; CDR2 reads FVKESK. This CDR3 is built from 16 residues. The V segment lost 1 base and the J segment 6 bases; nucleotides outside the gene matches: 9. Regarding this clone: Antigen unknown.

V gene TRBV14 combines with J gene TRBJ2-1, with 7 bases matching TRBD2. The sequence was collected from a male donor in good health and CMV-seropositive. Source material: PBMCs. CDR3 protein: CASSQAPGGGFNEQFF. Written as DNA, the CDR3 is TGTGCCAGCAGCCAAGCACCGGGGGGAGGTTTCAATGAGCAGTTCTTC.